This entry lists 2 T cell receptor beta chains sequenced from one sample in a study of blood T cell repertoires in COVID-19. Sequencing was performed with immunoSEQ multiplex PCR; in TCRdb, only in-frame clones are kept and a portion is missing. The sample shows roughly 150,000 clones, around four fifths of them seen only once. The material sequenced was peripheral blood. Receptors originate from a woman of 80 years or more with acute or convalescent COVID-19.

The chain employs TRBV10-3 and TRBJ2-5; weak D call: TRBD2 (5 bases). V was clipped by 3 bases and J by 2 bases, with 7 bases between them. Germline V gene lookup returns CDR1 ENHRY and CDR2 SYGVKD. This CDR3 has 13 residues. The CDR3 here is CAISEREQETQYF. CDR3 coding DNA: TGTGCCATCAGTGAACGGGAACAAGAGACCCAGTACTTC.

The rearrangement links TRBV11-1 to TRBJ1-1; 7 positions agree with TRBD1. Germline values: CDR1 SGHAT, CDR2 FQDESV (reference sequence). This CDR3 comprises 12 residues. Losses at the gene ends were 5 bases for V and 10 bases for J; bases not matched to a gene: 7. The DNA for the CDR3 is TGTGCCAGCAGCCCGGGGCCAGGGGGAGCTTTCTTT. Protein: CASSPGPGGAFF.